This entry is about one TCR beta chain. Its specificity is not known. This record comes from a study of shared clonotypes between healthy human individuals. Overall study findings and caveats: Represented diversity (both genetic and exposure-history) was limited by the small number of donors.

Germline V gene data show CDR1 as SGHVS and CDR2 as FQNEAQ. The CDR3 has 18 amino acids. The J segment lost 6 bases and the V segment lost 2 bases, leaving 14 bases of the junction unmatched. The table came from immunoSEQ multiplex PCR; TCRdb's copy has only in-frame clones and leaves some out. The repertoire consists of 900,000 to 1,200,000 clones, with around 78% occurring once and the leading ten covering roughly 0.57%. This receptor was taken from a young man in good health. Some clones in this sample may be carry-over from other donors' samples. Sequenced material: memory CD4+ T cells from PBMCs. The subset is: CD45RA-negative fraction. J is TRBJ2-2 and V is TRBV7-8, with 8 bases that match TRBD2. DNA for the CDR3: TGTGCCAGCAGCTTAATTTCCCGAGGAAGCGGGAGTCCCGGGGAGCTGTTTTTT. Encoded protein: CASSLISRGSGSPGELFF.